The present T cell receptor (beta chain) was sequenced within a study of blood T cells in healthy people across ages. General study points: PBMCs were not sorted, which prevented a conclusive comparison of naive versus antigen-experienced cells. A strong correlation between TCR beta diversity and naive T cell percentage was seen.

Researchers collected around 11 milliliters of peripheral blood from every single donor. This clonotype was detected ten times or more. Its antigen is as yet unknown. With a J-beta primer mix and a sample-barcoded 5' primer, a second PCR ran about 6 to 11 cycles. Via MiXCR, TCRdb re-called the 5' RACE reads, giving one row per CDR3 protein. The sample yields around 1,500,000 distinct CDR3 sequences, 28% seen once. Sequencing was carried out using blood. The receptor's source is a woman aged 25 to 39 in good health.

The CDR3 sequence is CASSLAGTRSGTQYF. CDR3 bases: TGTGCCAGCAGTTTAGCCGGGACACGCAGTGGGACCCAGTACTTC. V is TRBV12-3 or TRBV12-4 and J is TRBJ2-5; possibly TRBD1 for D (6 bases). The CDR3 sequence is 15 residues long. The V gene lost 0 bases and the J gene lost 7 bases, with 15 bases spanning the gap.